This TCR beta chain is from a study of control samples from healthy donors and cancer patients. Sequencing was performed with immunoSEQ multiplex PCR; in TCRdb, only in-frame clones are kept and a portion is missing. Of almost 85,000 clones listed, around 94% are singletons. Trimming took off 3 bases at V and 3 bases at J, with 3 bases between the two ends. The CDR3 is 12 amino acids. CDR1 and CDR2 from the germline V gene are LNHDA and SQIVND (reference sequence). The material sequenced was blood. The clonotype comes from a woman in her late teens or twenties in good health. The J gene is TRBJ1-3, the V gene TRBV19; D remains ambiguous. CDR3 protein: CASSIRGNTIYF. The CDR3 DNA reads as TGTGCCAGTAGTATTCGTGGAAACACCATATATTTT.